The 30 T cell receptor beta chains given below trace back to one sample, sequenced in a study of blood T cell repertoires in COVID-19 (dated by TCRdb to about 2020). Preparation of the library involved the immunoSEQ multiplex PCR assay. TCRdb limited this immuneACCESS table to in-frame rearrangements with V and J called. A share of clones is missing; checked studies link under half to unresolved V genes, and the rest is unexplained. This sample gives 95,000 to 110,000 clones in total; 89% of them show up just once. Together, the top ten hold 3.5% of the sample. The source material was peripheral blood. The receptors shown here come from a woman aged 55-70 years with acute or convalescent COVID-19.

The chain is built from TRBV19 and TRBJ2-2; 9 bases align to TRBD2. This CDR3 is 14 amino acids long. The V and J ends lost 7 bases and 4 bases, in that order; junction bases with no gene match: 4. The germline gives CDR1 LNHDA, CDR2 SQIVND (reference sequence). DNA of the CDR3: TGTGCCAGTAAAAGGACTAGCGTCACCGGGGAGCTGTTTTTT. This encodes CASKRTSVTGELFF.

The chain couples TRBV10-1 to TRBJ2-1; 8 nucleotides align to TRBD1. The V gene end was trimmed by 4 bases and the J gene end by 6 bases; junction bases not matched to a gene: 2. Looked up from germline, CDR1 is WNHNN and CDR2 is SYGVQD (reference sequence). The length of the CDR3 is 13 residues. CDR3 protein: CASSVTGGNEQFF. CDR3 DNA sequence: TGCGCCAGCAGTGTAACAGGGGGCAATGAGCAGTTCTTC.

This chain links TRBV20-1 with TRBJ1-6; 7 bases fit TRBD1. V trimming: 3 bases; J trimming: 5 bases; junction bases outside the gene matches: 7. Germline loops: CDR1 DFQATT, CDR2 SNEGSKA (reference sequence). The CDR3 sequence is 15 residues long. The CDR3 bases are TGCAGTGCTAGTTTTGGGACAGCTCATAATTCACCCCTCCACTTT. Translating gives CSASFGTAHNSPLHF.

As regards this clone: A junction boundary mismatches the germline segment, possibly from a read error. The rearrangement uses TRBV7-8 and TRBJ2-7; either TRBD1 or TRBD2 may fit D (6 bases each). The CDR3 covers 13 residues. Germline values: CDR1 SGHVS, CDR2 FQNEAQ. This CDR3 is CASSRGGTRHPNF. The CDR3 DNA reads TGTGCCAGCAGCCGAGGAGGGACAAGACACCCCAACTTC. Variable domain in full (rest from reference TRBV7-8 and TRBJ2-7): GAGVSQSPRYKVAKRGQDVALRCDPISGHVSLFWYQQALGQGPEFLTYFQNEAQLDKSGLPSDRFFAERPEGSVSTLKIQRTQQEDSAVYLCASSRGGTRHPNFGPGTRLTVT.

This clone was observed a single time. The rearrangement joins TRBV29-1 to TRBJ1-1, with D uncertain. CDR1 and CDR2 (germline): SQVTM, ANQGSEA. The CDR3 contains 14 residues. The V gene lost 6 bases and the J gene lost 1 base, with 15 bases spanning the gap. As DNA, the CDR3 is TGCAGCGTGATTGAACAGCAAGGGAACACTGAAGCTTTCTTT. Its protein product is CSVIEQQGNTEAFF.

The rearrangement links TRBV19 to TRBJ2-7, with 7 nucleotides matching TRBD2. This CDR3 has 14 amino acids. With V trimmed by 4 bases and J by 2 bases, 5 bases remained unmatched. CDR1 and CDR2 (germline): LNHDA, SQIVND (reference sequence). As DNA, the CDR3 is TGTGCCAGTAGTAGGGGACTACTTACCTACGAGCAGTACTTC. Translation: CASSRGLLTYEQYF.

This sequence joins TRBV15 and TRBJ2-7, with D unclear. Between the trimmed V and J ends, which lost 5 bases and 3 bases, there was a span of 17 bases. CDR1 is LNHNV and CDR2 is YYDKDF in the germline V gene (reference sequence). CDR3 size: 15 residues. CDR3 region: CATSLTPGPFYEQYF. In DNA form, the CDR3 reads TGTGCCACCAGCCTTACACCGGGTCCCTTCTACGAGCAGTACTTC.

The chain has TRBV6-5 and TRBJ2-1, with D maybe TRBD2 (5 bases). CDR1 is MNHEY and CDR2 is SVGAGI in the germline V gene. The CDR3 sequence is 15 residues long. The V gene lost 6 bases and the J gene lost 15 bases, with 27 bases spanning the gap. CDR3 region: CASSQTRVNVLGGFF. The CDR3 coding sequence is TGTGCCAGCAGCCAAACGCGGGTGAACGTTCTAGGTGGGTTCTTC.

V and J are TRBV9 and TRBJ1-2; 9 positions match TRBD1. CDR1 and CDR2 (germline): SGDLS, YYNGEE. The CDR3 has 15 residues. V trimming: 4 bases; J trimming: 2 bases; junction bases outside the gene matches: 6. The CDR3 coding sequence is TGTGCCAGCAGCCCCGGACAGGGGCGGAACTATGGCTACACCTTC. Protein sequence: CASSPGQGRNYGYTF.

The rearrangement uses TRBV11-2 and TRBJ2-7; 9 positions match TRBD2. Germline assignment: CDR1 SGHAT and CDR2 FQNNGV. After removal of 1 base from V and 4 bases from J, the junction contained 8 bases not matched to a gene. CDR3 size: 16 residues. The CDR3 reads CASSLAAGGHPYEQYF. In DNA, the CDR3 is TGTGCCAGCAGCTTAGCTGCGGGAGGGCATCCTTACGAGCAGTACTTC.

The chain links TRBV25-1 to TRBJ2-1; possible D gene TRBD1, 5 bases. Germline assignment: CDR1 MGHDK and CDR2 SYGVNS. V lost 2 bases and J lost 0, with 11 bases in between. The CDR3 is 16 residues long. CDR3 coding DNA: TGTGCCAGCAGTGAAATAACAGGCAGCTCCTACAATGAGCAGTTCTTC. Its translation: CASSEITGSSYNEQFF.

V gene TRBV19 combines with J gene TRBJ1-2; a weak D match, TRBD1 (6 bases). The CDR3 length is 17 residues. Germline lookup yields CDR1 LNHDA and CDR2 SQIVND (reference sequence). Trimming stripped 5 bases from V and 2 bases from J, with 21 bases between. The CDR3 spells CASSRGSAGALNYGYTF. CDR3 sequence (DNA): TGTGCCAGTAGTCGTGGGTCGGCAGGGGCGCTAAACTATGGCTACACCTTC.

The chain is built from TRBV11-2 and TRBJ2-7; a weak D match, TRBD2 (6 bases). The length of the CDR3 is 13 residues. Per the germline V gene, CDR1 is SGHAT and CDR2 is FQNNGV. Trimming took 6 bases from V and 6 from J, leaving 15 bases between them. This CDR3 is CASRSLRRAEQYF. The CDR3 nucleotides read TGTGCCAGCAGGTCACTAAGGAGGGCCGAGCAGTACTTC.

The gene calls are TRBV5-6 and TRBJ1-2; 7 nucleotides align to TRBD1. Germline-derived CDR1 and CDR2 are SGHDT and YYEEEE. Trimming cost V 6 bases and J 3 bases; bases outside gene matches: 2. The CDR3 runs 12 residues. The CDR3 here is CASTGQDYGYTF. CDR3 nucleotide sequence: TGTGCCAGCACCGGACAGGACTATGGCTACACCTTC.

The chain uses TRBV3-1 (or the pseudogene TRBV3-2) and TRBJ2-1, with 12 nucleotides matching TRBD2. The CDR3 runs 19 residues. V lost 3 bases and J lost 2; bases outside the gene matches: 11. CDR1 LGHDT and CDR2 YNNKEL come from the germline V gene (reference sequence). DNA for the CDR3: TGTGCCAGCAGCCATCTAGCGGGAGGGGGGGCCACTACCTACAATGAGCAGTTCTTC. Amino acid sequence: CASSHLAGGGATTYNEQFF.

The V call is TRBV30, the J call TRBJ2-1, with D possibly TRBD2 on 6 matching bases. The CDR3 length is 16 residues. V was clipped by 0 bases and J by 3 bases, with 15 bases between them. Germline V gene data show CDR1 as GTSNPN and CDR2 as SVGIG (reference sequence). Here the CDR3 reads CAWSVLRDSGYNEQFF. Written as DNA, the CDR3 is TGTGCCTGGAGTGTTTTAAGGGATAGCGGCTACAATGAGCAGTTCTTC.

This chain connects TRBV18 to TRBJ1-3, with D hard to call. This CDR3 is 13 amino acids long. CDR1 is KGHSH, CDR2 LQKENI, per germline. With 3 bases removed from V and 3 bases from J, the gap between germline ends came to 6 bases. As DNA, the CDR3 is TGTGCCAGCTCACCGGAGTATGGAAACACCATATATTTT. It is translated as CASSPEYGNTIYF.

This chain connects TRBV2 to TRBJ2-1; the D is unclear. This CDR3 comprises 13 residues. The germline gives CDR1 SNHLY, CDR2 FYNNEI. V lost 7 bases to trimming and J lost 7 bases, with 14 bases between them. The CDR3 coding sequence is TGTGCCAGCAACCTAGTGAAATTAAATGAGCAGTTCTTC. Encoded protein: CASNLVKLNEQFF.

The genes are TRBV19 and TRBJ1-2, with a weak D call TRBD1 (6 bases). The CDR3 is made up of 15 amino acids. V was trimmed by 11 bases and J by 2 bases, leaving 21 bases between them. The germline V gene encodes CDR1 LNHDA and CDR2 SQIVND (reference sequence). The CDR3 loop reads CASNRHQGRNYGYTF. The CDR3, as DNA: TGTGCCTCCAATCGGCATCAGGGGAGAAACTATGGCTACACCTTC.

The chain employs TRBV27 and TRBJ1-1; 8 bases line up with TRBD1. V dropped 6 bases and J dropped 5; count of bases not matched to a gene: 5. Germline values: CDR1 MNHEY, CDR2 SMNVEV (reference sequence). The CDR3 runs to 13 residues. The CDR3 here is CASRPGGGTEAFF. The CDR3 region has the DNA TGTGCCAGCAGACCAGGGGGCGGAACTGAAGCTTTCTTT.

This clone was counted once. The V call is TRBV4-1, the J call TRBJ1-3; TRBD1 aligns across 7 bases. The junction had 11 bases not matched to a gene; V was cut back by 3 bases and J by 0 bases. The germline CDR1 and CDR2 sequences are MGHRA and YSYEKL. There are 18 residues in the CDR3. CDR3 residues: CASSQLSRDSISGNTIYF. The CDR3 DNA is TGCGCCAGCAGCCAGCTCTCCCGGGACAGTATCTCTGGAAACACCATATATTTT.

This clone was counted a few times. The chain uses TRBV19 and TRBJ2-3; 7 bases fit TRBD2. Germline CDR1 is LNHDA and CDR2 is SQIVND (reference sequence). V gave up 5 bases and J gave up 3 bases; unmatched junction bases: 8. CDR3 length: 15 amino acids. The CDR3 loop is CASSSLGGSTDTQYF. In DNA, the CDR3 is TGTGCCAGTAGTTCACTCGGCGGGAGTACAGATACGCAGTATTTT.

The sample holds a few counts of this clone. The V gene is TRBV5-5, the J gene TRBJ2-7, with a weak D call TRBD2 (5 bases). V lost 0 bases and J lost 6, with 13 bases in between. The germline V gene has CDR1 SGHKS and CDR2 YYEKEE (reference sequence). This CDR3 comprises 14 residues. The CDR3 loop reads CASSLAASRAEQYV. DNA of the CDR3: TGTGCCAGCAGCTTGGCGGCTAGCCGGGCCGAGCAGTACGTC.

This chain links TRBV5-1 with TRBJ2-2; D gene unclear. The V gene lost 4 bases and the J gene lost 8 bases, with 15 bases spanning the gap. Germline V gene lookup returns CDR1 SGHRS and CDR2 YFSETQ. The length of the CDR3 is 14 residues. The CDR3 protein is CASSPPAGTGELFF. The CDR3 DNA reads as TGCGCCAGCAGCCCACCGGCAGGAACGGGGGAGCTGTTTTTT. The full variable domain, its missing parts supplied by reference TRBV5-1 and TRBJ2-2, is KAGVTQTPRYLIKTRGQQVTLSCSPISGHRSVSWYQQTPGQGLQFLFEYFSETQRNKGNFPGRFSGRQFSNSRSEMNVSTLELGDSALYLCASSPPAGTGELFFGEGSRLTVL.

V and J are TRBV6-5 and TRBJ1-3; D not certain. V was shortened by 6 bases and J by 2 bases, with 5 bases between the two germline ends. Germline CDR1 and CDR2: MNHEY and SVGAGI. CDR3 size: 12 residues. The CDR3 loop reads CASSSAGNTIYF. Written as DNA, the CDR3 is TGTGCCAGCAGCTCGGCTGGAAACACCATATATTTT.

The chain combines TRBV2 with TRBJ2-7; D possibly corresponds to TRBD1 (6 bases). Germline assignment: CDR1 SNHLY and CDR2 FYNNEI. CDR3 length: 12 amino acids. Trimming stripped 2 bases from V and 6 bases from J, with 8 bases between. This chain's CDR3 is CASSEQGREQYV. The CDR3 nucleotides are TGTGCCAGCAGTGAACAGGGGCGCGAGCAGTACGTC.

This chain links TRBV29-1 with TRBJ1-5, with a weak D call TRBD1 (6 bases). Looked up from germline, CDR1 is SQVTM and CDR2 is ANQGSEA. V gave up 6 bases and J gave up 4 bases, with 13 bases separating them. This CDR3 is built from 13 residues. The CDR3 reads CSVLDRTNQPQHF. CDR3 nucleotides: TGCAGCGTCCTCGACAGGACGAATCAGCCCCAGCATTTT.

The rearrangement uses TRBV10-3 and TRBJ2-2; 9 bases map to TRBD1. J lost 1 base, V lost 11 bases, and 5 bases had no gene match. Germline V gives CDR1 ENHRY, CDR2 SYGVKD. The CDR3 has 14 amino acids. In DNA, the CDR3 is TGTGCCGGGGCGGGACAGGGGAACACCGGGGAGCTGTTTTTT. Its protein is CAGAGQGNTGELFF.

CDR3 DNA sequence: TGTGCCAGCACCCGACAACTTGAAGCTTTCTTT. This encodes CASTRQLEAFF. V is TRBV6-5 and J is TRBJ1-1; D remains unclear. Per germline, CDR1 MNHEY and CDR2 SVGAGI. Trimming cost V 7 bases and J 7 bases, with 10 bases left between them. This CDR3 spans 11 amino acids.

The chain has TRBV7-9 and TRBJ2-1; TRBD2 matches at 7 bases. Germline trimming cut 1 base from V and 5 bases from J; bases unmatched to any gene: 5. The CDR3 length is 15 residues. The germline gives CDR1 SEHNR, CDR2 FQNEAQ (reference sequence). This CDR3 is CASSLGVGGHNEQFF. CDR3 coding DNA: TGTGCCAGCAGCTTAGGGGTGGGAGGGCACAATGAGCAGTTCTTC.